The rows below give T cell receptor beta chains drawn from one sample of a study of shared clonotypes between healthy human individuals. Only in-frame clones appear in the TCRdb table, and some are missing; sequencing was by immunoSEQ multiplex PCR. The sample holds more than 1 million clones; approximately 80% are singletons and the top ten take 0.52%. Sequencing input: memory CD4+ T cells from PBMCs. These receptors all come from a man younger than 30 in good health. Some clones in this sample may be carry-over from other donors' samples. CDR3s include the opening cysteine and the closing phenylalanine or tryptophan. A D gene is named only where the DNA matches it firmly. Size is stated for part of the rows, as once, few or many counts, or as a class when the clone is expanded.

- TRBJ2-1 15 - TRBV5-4 CASSLDWRRFDEQFF TGTGCCAGCAGCTTGGACTGGCGCAGGTTCGATGAGCAGTTCTTC
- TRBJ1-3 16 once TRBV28 CASSLAAAATGNTIYF TGTGCCAGCAGCCTCGCGGCAGCGGCTACTGGAAACACCATATATTTT
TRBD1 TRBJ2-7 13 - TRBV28 CASRRDSSYEQYF TGTGCCAGCAGAAGGGACAGCTCCTACGAGCAGTACTTC
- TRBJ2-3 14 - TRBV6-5 CASSYSRLADTQYF TGTGCCAGCAGTTACTCGAGGTTAGCAGATACGCAGTATTTT
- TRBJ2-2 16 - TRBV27 CASSLRALAWTGELFF TGTGCCAGCAGTCTAAGGGCACTAGCTTGGACCGGGGAGCTGTTTTTT
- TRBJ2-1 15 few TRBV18 CASSPSQGTHNEQFF TGTGCCAGCTCACCGTCCCAGGGCACACACAATGAGCAGTTCTTC
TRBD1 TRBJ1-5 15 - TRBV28 CASRGQGAYNQPQHF TGTGCCAGCAGGGGACAGGGGGCTTACAATCAGCCCCAGCATTTT
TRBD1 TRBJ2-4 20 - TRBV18 CASSPAVGQGAYRGQNIQYF TGTGCCAGCTCACCCGCAGTTGGACAGGGGGCCTACAGGGGCCAAAACATTCAGTACTTC
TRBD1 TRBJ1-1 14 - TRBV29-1 CSVCPGTANTEAFF TGCAGCGTCTGTCCCGGGACAGCGAACACTGAAGCTTTCTTT
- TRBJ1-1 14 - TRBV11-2 CASSIRVRNTEAFF TGTGCCAGCAGCATCAGGGTCAGGAACACTGAAGCTTTCTTT
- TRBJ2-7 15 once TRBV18 CASSPPQGPFSVQYF TGTGCCAGCTCACCCCCACAGGGTCCCTTTTCTGTGCAGTACTTC
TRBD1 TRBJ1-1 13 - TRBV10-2 CASLDRGQTEAFF TGCGCCAGCCTGGACAGGGGGCAAACTGAAGCTTTCTTT
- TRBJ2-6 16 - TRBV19 CASSIGGGTGANVLTF TGTGCCAGTAGTATTGGAGGGGGCACTGGGGCCAACGTCCTGACTTTC